The 10 T cell receptor beta chains below were found in one sample sequenced in a study of blood T cell repertoires in COVID-19 (TCRdb year 2020). The library was produced with the immunoSEQ multiplex PCR assay. The table comes from immuneACCESS by way of TCRdb, which keeps in-frame sequences with V and J called. Part of the clones is missing from these tables; in studies checked, under half for an unresolved V gene and the rest for unknown reasons. The sample profile shows 88,000 or so clones; about 86% of them were found once. Of the sample, under 8% falls within the top ten clones. Source material: peripheral blood. These receptors all stem from a man in his 60s with acute or convalescent COVID-19.

The chain couples TRBV11-2 to TRBJ2-7; 10 positions match TRBD1. In germline, CDR1 is SGHAT, CDR2 FQNNGV. The CDR3 contains 16 residues. V lost 5 bases and J lost 3; bases outside the gene matches: 10. CDR3 nucleotide sequence: TGTGCCAGCAGCCCATCCCGGGACAGGGGCGACTACGAGCAGTACTTC. It specifies CASSPSRDRGDYEQYF.

V is TRBV7-9 and J is TRBJ1-5; TRBD1 agrees at 7 bases. The CDR3 consists of 14 residues. V shed 4 bases, J shed 2 bases, and the junction held 2 bases outside the gene matches. From germline, CDR1 is SEHNR and CDR2 FQNEAQ (reference sequence). CDR3 DNA: TGTGCCAGCAGCTCAGGACAGGGCAATCAGCCCCAGCATTTT. It encodes CASSSGQGNQPQHF.

The count of this clone is one. This chain links TRBV5-3 with TRBJ2-1; D unclear. TRBV5-3 is identified as an open reading frame with a role that is uncertain. The CDR3 spans 13 residues. V was trimmed by 1 base and J by 5 bases, leaving 7 bases between them. The CDR3 region is CARSLNSHNEQFF. DNA for the CDR3: TGTGCCAGAAGCTTGAACAGCCACAATGAGCAGTTCTTC.

This clone was observed a single time. The chain has TRBV6-1 and TRBJ2-3; D remains ambiguous. V was cut by 3 bases and J by 2 bases, with 6 bases left in between. This CDR3 is 13 amino acids long. Germline loops: CDR1 MNHNS, CDR2 SASEGT. The CDR3 sequence is CASSETYTDTQYF. The CDR3 DNA reads as TGTGCCAGCAGTGAGACTTACACAGATACGCAGTATTTT.

This clone came up once. The rearrangement joins TRBV2 to TRBJ2-5; D might be TRBD2 (5 bases). CDR1 is SNHLY and CDR2 is FYNNEI in the germline V gene. The CDR3 length is 14 residues. V gave up 1 base and J gave up 4 bases, with 10 bases separating them. This CDR3 reads CASSEDGVSETQYF. Written as DNA, the CDR3 is TGTGCCAGCAGTGAAGACGGGGTTTCAGAGACCCAGTACTTC.

V is TRBV9 and J is TRBJ2-5; the D is unclear. Trimming took 0 bases from V and 6 from J, leaving 3 bases between them. The germline CDR1 and CDR2 sequences are SGDLS and YYNGEE. This CDR3 is 11 amino acids long. CDR3 sequence: CASSVGQTQYF. DNA of the CDR3: TGTGCCAGCAGCGTAGGGCAGACCCAGTACTTC.

This clone appeared a few times. The rearrangement joins TRBV10-3 to TRBJ2-1; 13 bases fit TRBD2. Trimming took 2 bases from V and 0 from J; bases not matched to a gene: 4. CDR1 is ENHRY and CDR2 is SYGVKD in the germline V gene. The CDR3 runs 18 residues. CDR3 nucleotides: TGTGCCATCAGTGAGACGACTAGCGGGGGGACCTCCTACAATGAGCAGTTCTTC. Residues: CAISETTSGGTSYNEQFF.

With regard to this clone: One junction end disagrees with the germline gene, perhaps due to a read error. The chain combines TRBV2 with TRBJ2-5, with TRBD1 as a possible D gene (6 bases). This CDR3 region has 14 residues. Germline V gene lookup returns CDR1 SNHLY and CDR2 FYNNEI. This chain's CDR3 is CASSEGTPDETQYF. CDR3 coding DNA: TGTGCCAGCAGCGAAGGGACACCCGATGAGACCCAGTACTTC.

The chain combines TRBV27 with TRBJ1-1; TRBD1 aligns across 7 bases. J gave up 0 bases and V 4 bases, and 8 bases lay outside the gene matches. CDR1 and CDR2 (germline): MNHEY, SMNVEV (reference sequence). CDR3 size: 16 residues. The CDR3 bases are TGTGCCAGCAGTTCGGGACAGACAATAATGAACACTGAAGCTTTCTTT. Translation gives CASSSGQTIMNTEAFF.

The V and J genes are TRBV7-6 and TRBJ2-5, with D perhaps matching TRBD1 (6 bases). CDR3 length: 15 residues. V lost 2 bases, J lost 1 base, and 11 bases lay in between. Germline V gives CDR1 SGHVS, CDR2 FNYEAQ. The CDR3 is CASSLQQGFQETQYF. DNA of the CDR3: TGTGCCAGCAGCTTACAACAGGGCTTCCAAGAGACCCAGTACTTC.